This T cell receptor (beta chain) is drawn from a study of shared clonotypes between healthy human individuals. The study's findings and limits: Rarefaction gave evidence that sorted-subset sequencing remained incomplete despite large depth. Clonotypes not shared had lower generation probabilities than those common to all four donors. Sequencing depth was expected to influence donor clonotype sharing.

Worth noting for this clone: What it recognizes is unknown.

CDR1 SGHNT and CDR2 YYREEE come from the germline V gene (reference sequence). With 4 bases clipped from V and 5 bases from J, the junction kept 9 bases outside the gene matches. The CDR3 totals 15 residues. None of the donors, who were healthy HIV-negative adults, had recently had acute infections or vaccinations. Using immunoSEQ multiplex PCR, the repertoire was profiled, and TCRdb retains in-frame clones only, with some absent. The sample has approximately 2.5 million clones, 80% to 95% seen once. Sequencing was done on a sample of naive CD4+ T cells from PBMCs. Stated subset: CD45RA+ positively selected. This chain links TRBV5-4 with TRBJ2-1, with 7 positions matching TRBD1. The clonotype comes from a man younger than 35 in good health. Some clones in this sample may be carry-over from other donors' samples. CDR3 in amino acids: CASSPLGGQHNEQFF. The CDR3 DNA reads TGTGCCAGCAGCCCCCTTGGGGGACAGCACAATGAGCAGTTCTTC.